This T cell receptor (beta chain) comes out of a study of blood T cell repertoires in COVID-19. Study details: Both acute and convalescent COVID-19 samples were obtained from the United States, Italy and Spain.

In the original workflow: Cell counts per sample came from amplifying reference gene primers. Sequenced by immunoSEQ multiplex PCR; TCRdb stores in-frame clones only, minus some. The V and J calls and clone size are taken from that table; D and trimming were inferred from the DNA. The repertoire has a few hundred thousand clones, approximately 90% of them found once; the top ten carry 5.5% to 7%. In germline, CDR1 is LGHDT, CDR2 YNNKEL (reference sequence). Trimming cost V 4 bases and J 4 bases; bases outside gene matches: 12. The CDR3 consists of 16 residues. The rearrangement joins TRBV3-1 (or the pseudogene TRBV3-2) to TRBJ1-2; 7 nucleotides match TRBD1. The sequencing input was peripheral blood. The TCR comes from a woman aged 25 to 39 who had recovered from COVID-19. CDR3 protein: CASSRGSTGSSYGYTF. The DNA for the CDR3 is TGTGCCAGCAGCCGGGGATCGACAGGGTCGAGCTATGGCTACACCTTC.